The sequence of this TCR beta chain was determined in a study of T cells in Graves' hyperthyroidism and ophthalmopathy. Study outcomes and limitations: Blood also held most thyroid clonotypes expanded beyond 0.001.

The CDR3 totals 18 residues. Trimming left V 5 bases short and J 4 bases short, with 24 bases between. Germline V CDR1 and CDR2: SEHNR, FQNEAQ (reference sequence). Authors of the study amplified TCR beta CDR3 regions from RNA transcripts. The HTBI set primed first-round TCR CDR3 RT-PCR. Each CDR3 protein is one row after TCRdb ran MiXCR on the multiplex PCR reads. The data show 450,000 to 600,000 distinct CDR3 sequences, less than 20% seen once. This clonotype was seen ten or more times. Its target is not known. The V call is TRBV7-9, the J call TRBJ2-1; perhaps D is TRBD1 or TRBD2 (6 bases each). The sample consisted of blood. This sequence originates from a middle-aged man with Graves' ophthalmopathy. This chain's CDR3 is CASSPRGVAGHTYNEQFF. The CDR3 DNA reads TGTGCCAGCAGCCCCCGAGGGGTTGCGGGACATACTTACAATGAGCAGTTCTTC.